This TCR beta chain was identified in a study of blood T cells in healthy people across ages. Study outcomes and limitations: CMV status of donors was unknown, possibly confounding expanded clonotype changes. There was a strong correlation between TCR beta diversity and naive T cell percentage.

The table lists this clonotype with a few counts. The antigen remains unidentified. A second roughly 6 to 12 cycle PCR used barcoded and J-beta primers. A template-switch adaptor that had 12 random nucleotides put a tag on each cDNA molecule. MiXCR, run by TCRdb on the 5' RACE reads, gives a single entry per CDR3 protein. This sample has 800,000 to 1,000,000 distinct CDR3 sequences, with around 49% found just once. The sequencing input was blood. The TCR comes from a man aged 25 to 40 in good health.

The CDR3 region has the DNA TGTGCCAGCAGCGTAGAGGAGGGGTTAGCCTACGAGCAGTACTTC. It translates to CASSVEEGLAYEQYF. This chain connects TRBV9 to TRBJ2-7; tentative D call: TRBD2 (6 bases). This CDR3 is built from 15 residues. The germline V gene encodes CDR1 SGDLS and CDR2 YYNGEE. V shed 0 bases and J shed 2 bases, with 12 bases lying between them.